Listed here are 8 T cell receptor beta chains from one sample, sequenced in a study of T-cell reconstitution after alpha-beta-depleted transplantation in children (dated by TCRdb to 2016 to 2018). Libraries were built with PCR. The sequencer listed for this sample is Illumina HiSeq 2500. TCR libraries were prepared with molecular barcoding, using unique molecular identifiers to normalize TCRbeta repertoire quantification. TCRdb reprocessing: public reads trimmed at Q25 with fastp, clones called with MiXCR, in-frame beta chains kept. Rows with a matching CDR3 protein are joined into one entry that keeps the most common DNA and genes. For this sample the table gives some 600,000 distinct CDR3 sequences, of which 16% were detected only once. About 1.1% of the sample is in the top ten clones. The specimen comprised PBMCs from the stem cell graft donor, sampled from the stem cell graft. These TCRs come from a human donor who donated a stem cell graft to a child with acute myeloid leukemia.

This clonotype was seen ten or more times. V and J are TRBV20-1 and TRBJ1-2; D is unresolved. This CDR3 contains 11 residues. V was shortened by 6 bases and J by 7 bases, with 12 bases between the two germline ends. Germline values: CDR1 DFQATT, CDR2 SNEGSKA (reference sequence). The CDR3: CSASKRSGYTF. The DNA of the CDR3 is TGCAGTGCATCGAAGAGGAGTGGCTACACCTTC.

This clonotype came up a few times. The chain links TRBV20-1 to TRBJ1-1, with a possible D match to TRBD1 (5 bases). This CDR3 is built from 14 residues. Germline V gene lookup returns CDR1 DFQATT and CDR2 SNEGSKA (reference sequence). Trimming cost V 1 base and J 5 bases, with 14 bases left between them. The CDR3 protein is CSARGRRGKTEAFF. CDR3 DNA: TGCAGTGCTAGAGGAAGGAGGGGTAAGACTGAAGCTTTCTTT.

J is TRBJ1-5 and V is TRBV28; 8 bases are a match to TRBD1. The V and J ends lost 7 bases and 6 bases, in that order; junction bases with no gene match: 11. Germline V CDR1 and CDR2: MDHEN, SYDVKM. The CDR3 length is 15 residues. DNA for the CDR3: TGTGCCAGCAACTCCCCGGGACAGGCCATTCAGCCCCAGCATTTT. As protein: CASNSPGQAIQPQHF.

This clonotype was seen at least ten times. This sequence joins TRBV20-1 and TRBJ2-3, with a tentative D call TRBD2 (6 bases). Germline loops: CDR1 DFQATT, CDR2 SNEGSKA (reference sequence). The V and J ends lost 3 bases and 3 bases respectively, with 16 bases between them. This CDR3 comprises 15 residues. CDR3 nucleotide sequence: TGCAGTGCTAGCATCCGGGACTCCCCGACAGATACGCAGTATTTT. Its translation is CSASIRDSPTDTQYF.

This clonotype was counted at least ten times. The J gene is TRBJ2-1, the V gene TRBV5-6; D is possibly TRBD2 (6 bases). The CDR3 length is 15 residues. V shed 6 bases and J shed 8 bases, with 21 bases lying between them. Germline V CDR1 and CDR2: SGHDT, YYEEEE. This CDR3 reads CASILWGDQMYEQFF. The DNA of the CDR3 is TGTGCCAGCATCCTCTGGGGGGATCAGATGTATGAGCAGTTCTTC.

This clonotype is a singleton in its sample. The rearrangement joins TRBV10-1 to TRBJ2-7; 10 nucleotides agree with TRBD1. The CDR3 sequence is 13 residues long. CDR1 is WNHNN and CDR2 is SYGVQD in the germline V gene (reference sequence). J lost 5 bases, V lost 5 bases, and 3 bases had no gene match. In DNA form, the CDR3 reads TGCGCCAGCAGTTGGGACAGGGGACACGAGCAGTACGTC. Translated: CASSWDRGHEQYV.

The gene calls are TRBV29-1 and TRBJ1-5; no firm D call. This CDR3 region has 12 residues. The germline gives CDR1 SQVTM, CDR2 ANQGSEA. Trimming pared 5 bases from V and 2 bases from J, leaving 7 bases between. As DNA, the CDR3 is TGCAGCGTTATTTTTGGCAATCAGCCCCAGCATTTT. The encoded protein is CSVIFGNQPQHF. The complete variable domain, with remaining parts taken from reference TRBV29-1 and TRBJ1-5, reads SAVISQKPSRDICQRGTSLTIQCQVDSQVTMMFWYRQQPGQSLTLIATANQGSEATYESGFVIDKFPISRPNLTFSTLTVSNMSPEDSSIYLCSVIFGNQPQHFGDGTRLSIL.

The chain combines TRBV11-1 with TRBJ1-2; 9 positions match TRBD1. V shed 2 bases and J 5 bases; nucleotides not matched to a gene: 18. The CDR3 length is 19 residues. Germline V gene data show CDR1 as SGHAT and CDR2 as FQDESV (reference sequence). The CDR3 sequence: CASSLRRGRDRERMYGYTF. The CDR3 coding sequence is TGTGCCAGCAGCTTACGACGCGGCCGGGACAGGGAAAGAATGTATGGCTACACCTTC.